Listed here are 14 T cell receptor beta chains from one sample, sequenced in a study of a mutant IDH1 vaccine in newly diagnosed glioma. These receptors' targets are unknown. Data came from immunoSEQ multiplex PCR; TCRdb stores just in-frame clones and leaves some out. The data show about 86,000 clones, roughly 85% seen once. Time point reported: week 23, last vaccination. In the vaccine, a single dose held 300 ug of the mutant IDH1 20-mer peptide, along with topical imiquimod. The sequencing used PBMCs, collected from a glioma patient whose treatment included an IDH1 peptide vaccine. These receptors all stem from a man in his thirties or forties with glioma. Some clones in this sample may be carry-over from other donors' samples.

The CDR3: CASSLSTLLGEAFF. The CDR3 DNA is TGTGCCAGCAGTTTATCCACCCTACTCGGTGAAGCTTTCTTT. The rearrangement joins TRBV27 to TRBJ1-1, with D unresolved. The CDR3 is 14 amino acids. Germline V CDR1 and CDR2: MNHEY, SMNVEV (reference sequence). V was clipped by 0 bases and J by 7 bases, with 12 bases between them.

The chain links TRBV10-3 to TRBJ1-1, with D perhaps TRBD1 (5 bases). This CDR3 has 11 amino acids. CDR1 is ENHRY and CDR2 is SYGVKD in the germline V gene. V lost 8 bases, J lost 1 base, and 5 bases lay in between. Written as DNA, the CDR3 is TGTGCCATCCAGGGGAACACTGAAGCTTTCTTT. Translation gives CAIQGNTEAFF.

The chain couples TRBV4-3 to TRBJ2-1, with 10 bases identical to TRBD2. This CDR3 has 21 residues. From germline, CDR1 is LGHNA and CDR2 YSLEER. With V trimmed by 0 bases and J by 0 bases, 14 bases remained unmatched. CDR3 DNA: TGCGCCAGCAGCCAAGATTCAGCTAGCGGGGGCCCACCGAGCTCCTACAATGAGCAGTTCTTC. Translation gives CASSQDSASGGPPSSYNEQFF.

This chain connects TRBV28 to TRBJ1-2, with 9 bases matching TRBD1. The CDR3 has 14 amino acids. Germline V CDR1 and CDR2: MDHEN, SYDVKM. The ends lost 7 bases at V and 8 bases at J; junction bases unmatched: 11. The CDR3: CASKIQGANGGYTF. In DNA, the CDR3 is TGTGCCAGCAAAATACAGGGGGCTAATGGGGGCTACACCTTC.

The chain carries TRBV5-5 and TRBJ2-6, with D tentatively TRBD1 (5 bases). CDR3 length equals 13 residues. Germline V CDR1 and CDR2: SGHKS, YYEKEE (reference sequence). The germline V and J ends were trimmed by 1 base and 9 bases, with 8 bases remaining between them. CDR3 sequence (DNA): TGTGCCAGCAGCTTGCCAGGGAACAACGTCCTGACTTTC. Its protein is CASSLPGNNVLTF.

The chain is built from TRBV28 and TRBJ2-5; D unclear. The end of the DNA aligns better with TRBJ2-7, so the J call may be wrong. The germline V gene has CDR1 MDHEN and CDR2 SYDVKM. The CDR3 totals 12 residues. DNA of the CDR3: TGTGCCTCCGGACGATTATCCTACGAGCAGTACTTC. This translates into CASGRLSYEQYF.

CDR3: CASSMFGGTDTGELFF. CDR3 coding DNA: TGTGCCAGTAGTATGTTCGGGGGCACGGACACCGGGGAGCTGTTTTTT. The V call is TRBV19, the J call TRBJ2-2; D possibly matches TRBD1 or TRBD2 (6 bases each). This CDR3 contains 16 residues. Trimming removed 3 bases from V and 3 bases from J, with 14 bases in between. CDR1 and CDR2 from the germline V gene are LNHDA and SQIVND (reference sequence).

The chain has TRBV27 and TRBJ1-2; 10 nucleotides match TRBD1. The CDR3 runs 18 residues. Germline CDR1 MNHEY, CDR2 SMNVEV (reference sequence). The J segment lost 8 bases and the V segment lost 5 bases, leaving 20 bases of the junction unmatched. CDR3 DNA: TGTGCCAGCAGTACCCCCCGGGACAGGGGAAGGAGAGGCTGGGGCTACACCTTC. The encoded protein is CASSTPRDRGRRGWGYTF.

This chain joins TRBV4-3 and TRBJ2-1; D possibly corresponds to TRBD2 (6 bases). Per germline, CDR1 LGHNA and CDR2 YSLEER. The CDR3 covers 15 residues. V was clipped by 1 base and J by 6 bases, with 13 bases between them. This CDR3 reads CASSQGGYGSNEQFF. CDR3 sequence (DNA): TGCGCCAGCAGCCAAGGTGGGTACGGGAGCAATGAGCAGTTCTTC.

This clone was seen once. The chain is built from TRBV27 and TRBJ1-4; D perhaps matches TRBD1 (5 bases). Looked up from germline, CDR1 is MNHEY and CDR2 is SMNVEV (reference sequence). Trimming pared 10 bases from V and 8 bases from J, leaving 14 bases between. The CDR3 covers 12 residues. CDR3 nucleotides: TGTGCCACCGGGGGGTCGGAGGAAAAACTGTTTTTT. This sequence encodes CATGGSEEKLFF.

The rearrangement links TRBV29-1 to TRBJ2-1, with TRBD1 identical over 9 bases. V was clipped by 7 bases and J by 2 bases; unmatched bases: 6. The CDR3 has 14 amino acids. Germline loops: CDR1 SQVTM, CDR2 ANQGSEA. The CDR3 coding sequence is TGCAGCGCCGCCCGGACAGGGGCCTACAATGAGCAGTTCTTC. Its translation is CSAARTGAYNEQFF.

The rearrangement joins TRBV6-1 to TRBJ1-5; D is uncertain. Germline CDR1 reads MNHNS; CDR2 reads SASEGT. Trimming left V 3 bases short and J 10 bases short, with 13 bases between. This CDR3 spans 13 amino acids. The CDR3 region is CASSDNMEAPQHF. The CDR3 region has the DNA TGTGCCAGCAGTGATAATATGGAGGCCCCCCAGCATTTT.

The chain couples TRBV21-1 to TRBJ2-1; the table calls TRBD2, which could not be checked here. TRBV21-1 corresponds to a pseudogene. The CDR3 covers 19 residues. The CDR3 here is CASSKVLAGFCSLVNEQFF. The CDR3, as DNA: TGTGCCAGCAGCAAAGTACTAGCGGGATTCTGTAGTTTAGTCAATGAGCAGTTCTTC.

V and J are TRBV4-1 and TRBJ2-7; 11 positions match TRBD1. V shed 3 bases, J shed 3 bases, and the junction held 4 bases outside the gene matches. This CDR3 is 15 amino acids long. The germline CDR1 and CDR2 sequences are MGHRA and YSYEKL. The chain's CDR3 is CASSHSDRGLYEQYF. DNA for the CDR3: TGCGCCAGCAGCCACTCGGACAGGGGGCTCTACGAGCAGTACTTC.